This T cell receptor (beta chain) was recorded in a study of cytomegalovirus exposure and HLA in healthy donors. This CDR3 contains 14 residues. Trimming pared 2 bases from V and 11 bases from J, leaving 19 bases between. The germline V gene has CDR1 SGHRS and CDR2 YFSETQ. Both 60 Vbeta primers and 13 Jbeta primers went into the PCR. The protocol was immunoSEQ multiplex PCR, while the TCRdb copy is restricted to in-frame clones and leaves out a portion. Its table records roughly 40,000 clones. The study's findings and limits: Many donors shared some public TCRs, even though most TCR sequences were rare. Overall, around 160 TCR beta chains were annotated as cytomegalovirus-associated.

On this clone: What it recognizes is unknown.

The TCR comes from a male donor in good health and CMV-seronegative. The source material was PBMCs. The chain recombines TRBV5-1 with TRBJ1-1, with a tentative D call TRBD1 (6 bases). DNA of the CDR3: TGCGCCAGCAGCTTAGAAGGGGGGGCTAAGTCGGCTTTCTTT. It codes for CASSLEGGAKSAFF.